This TCR beta chain is from a study of CD8+ T cells in alopecia areata. Study-level findings and limits: Relative to mice, TCR sharing across patients was less clear, a difference possibly HLA-related.

CDR1 is SGHNT, CDR2 YYREEE, per germline (reference sequence). The V segment lost 2 bases and the J segment 7 bases; nucleotides outside the gene matches: 7. The CDR3 extends over 14 amino acids. It was from alopecia areata patients that lesional scalp punch biopsies and peripheral blood were collected. RNA, once extracted, was reverse transcribed into cDNA for use as the sequencing template. Assay used: immunoSEQ multiplex PCR; TCRdb lists only in-frame clones, some missing. The table shows about 12,000 clones, with around three fifths occurring only once. Turning to this clone: Its target is not known.

The receptor comes from a human donor with alopecia areata. Source material: skin. The genes are TRBV5-4 and TRBJ2-7; 9 positions agree with TRBD1. The CDR3 loop reads CASSLQGARAEQYF. The CDR3 DNA sequence: TGTGCCAGCAGCTTACAGGGGGCAAGGGCTGAGCAGTACTTC.